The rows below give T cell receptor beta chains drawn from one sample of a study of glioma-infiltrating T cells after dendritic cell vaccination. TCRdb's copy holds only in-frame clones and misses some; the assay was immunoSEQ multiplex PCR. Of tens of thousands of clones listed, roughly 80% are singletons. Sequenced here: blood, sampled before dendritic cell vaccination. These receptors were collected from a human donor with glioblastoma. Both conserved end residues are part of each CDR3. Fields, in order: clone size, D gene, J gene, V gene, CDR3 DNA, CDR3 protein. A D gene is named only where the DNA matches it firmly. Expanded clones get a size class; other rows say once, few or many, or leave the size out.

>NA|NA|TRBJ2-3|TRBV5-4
TGTGCCAGCAGCTGGCTGCTAGCCTTCGGCACAGATACGCAGTATTTT
CASSWLLAFGTDTQYF
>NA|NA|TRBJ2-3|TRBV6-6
TGTGCCAGCAGTGCCGGGGGCACAGATACGCAGTATTTT
CASSAGGTDTQYF
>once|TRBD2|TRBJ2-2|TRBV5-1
TGCGCCAGCAGCTTGGAAGTGGGGGGGTCGAACACCGGGGAGCTGTTTTTT
CASSLEVGGSNTGELFF
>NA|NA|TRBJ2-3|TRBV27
TGTGCCAGCAGTTTACGAGGTCCAGGGGGCACAGATACGCAGTATTTT
CASSLRGPGGTDTQYF
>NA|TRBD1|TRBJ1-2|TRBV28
TGTGCCAGCAGCTCCCCAGCGGGGACAGGGGACTATGGCTACACCTTC
CASSSPAGTGDYGYTF
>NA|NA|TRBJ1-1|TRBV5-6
TGTGCCAGCAGCTTCGTCGGAGACAGTCAATTTAGGGCTTTCTTT
CASSFVGDSQFRAFF
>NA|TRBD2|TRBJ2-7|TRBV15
TGTGCCACCAGCAGAGAATCCCCGACTAGCGGAGGCCTCTACGAGCAGTACTTC
CATSRESPTSGGLYEQYF
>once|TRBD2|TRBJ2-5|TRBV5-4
TGTGCCAGCAGCCTAGGGCTAGCGGGGCACGCGGAGACCCAGTACTTC
CASSLGLAGHAETQYF
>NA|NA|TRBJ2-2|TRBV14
TGTGCCAGCAGCCAATATTTCCCGAACACCGGGGAGCTGTTTTTT
CASSQYFPNTGELFF
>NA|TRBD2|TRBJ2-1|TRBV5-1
TGCGCCAGCAGCATTGGTCCTAGCGGGGGGTACAATGAGCAGTTCTTC
CASSIGPSGGYNEQFF
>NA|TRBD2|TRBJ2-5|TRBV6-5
TGTGCCAGCACCCGCATCGGACTAGCGGAAGAGACCCAGTACTTC
CASTRIGLAEETQYF
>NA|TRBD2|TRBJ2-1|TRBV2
TGTGCCAGCAGGCGGGGGGGGTACAATGAGCAGTTCTTC
CASRRGGYNEQFF
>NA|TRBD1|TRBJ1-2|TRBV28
TGTGCCAGCAGCTTCACCCGGCAGGGGGCGGGTGGCTACACCTTC
CASSFTRQGAGGYTF
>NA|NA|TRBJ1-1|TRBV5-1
TGCGCCAGCAGCTTCGGGATTACCTCTGGCACTGAAGCTTTCTTT
CASSFGITSGTEAFF
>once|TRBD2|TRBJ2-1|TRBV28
TGTGCCAGCAGCCCGTCTAGCGGGGGGATCAATGAGCAGTTCTTC
CASSPSSGGINEQFF
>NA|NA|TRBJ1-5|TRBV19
TGTGCCAGTACACGGACACAAAGCAATCAGCCCCAGCATTTT
CASTRTQSNQPQHF
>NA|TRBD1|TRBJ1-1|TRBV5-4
TGTGCCAGCAGCTTGGTTCAGGGGGCGAGGAACACTGAAGCTTTCTTT
CASSLVQGARNTEAFF
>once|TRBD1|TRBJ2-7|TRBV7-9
TGTGCCAGCAGGGGACAGGGTCACGAGCAGTACTTC
CASRGQGHEQYF
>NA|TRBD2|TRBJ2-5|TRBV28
TGTGCCAGCAGGTTCCCCCGGGCGGGGGGGCCTAGGGAGCAGTACTTC
CASRFPRAGGPREQYF
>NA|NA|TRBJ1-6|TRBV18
TGTGCCAGCTCACCACCGGGAGGGAGGGCACCCCTCCACTTT
CASSPPGGRAPLHF
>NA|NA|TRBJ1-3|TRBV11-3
TGTGCCAGCAGCTTAGATCTAATTCAGGAACAAGAATTCTCTGGAAACACCATATATTTT
CASSLDLIQEQEFSGNTIYF
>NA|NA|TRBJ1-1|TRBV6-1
TGTGCCAGCAGCAGGTCGATGAACACTGAAGCTTTCTTT
CASSRSMNTEAFF
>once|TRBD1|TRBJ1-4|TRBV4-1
TGCGCCAGCAGCCCTGAAGGAAACAGGGGGCAAGAAAAACTGTTTTTT
CASSPEGNRGQEKLFF
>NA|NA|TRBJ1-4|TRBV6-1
TGTGCCAGCAGAACAGGGTACGGAGAAAAACTGTTTTTT
CASRTGYGEKLFF
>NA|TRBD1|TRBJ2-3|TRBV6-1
TGTGCCAGCAGTGGGGGACAGGGCGGCACAGATACGCAGTATTTT
CASSGGQGGTDTQYF
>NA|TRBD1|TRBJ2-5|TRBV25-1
TGTGCCTCAGGGGGAGCTAAGGAGACCCAGTACTTC
CASGGAKETQYF
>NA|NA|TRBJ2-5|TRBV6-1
TGTGCCAGCAGTGACAGGCAAGAGACCCAGTACTTC
CASSDRQETQYF